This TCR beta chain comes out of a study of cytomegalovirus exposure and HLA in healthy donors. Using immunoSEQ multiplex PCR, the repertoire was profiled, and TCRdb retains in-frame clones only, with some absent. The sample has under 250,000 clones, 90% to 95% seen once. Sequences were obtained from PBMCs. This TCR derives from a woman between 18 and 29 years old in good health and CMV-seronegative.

DNA for the CDR3: TGCGCCAGCAGCGGGGGGGACAACTACAATGAGCAGTTCTTC. Amino acids: CASSGGDNYNEQFF. The V gene is TRBV5-1, the J gene TRBJ2-1; D is perhaps TRBD2 (7 bases). This CDR3 comprises 14 residues. CDR1 and CDR2 from the germline V gene are SGHRS and YFSETQ. Trimming stripped 4 bases from V and 3 bases from J, with 11 bases between.